Each of the 32 T cell receptor beta chains below was sequenced from the same sample in a study of control samples from healthy donors and cancer patients. Repertoires were generated with immunoSEQ multiplex PCR, while TCRdb's copy carries only in-frame clones and drops some. Among around 58,000 clones, roughly 86% were seen once, and the ten largest hold more than 3.5%. The sequencing sample was made of blood. The receptors were gathered from a man in his fifties or sixties in good health.

The rearrangement joins TRBV12-3 or TRBV12-4 to TRBJ1-5; D unresolved. The CDR3 runs to 13 residues. V was pared by 3 bases and J by 3 bases, with 6 bases between. CDR3 nucleotide sequence: TGTGCCAGCAGTTTGGACGACAATCAGCCCCAGCATTTT. It translates to CASSLDDNQPQHF.

CDR3 nucleotides: TGTGCCAGCAGCTTAATTTTGGACACTGAAGCTTTCTTT. Amino acids: CASSLILDTEAFF. The gene calls are TRBV7-3 and TRBJ1-1; D gene ambiguous. V was cut by 1 base and J by 3 bases, with 6 bases left in between. The CDR3 contains 13 residues. Germline V gene data show CDR1 as SGHTA and CDR2 as FQGTGA.

The chain combines TRBV29-1 with TRBJ2-2, with 8 bases lining up with TRBD2. This CDR3 contains 15 residues. Germline values: CDR1 SQVTM, CDR2 ANQGSEA. The junction had 4 bases not matched to a gene; V was cut back by 4 bases and J by 0 bases. CDR3 in amino acids: CSVVASGSNTGELFF. DNA of the CDR3: TGCAGCGTTGTGGCTAGCGGGTCGAACACCGGGGAGCTGTTTTTT.

V is TRBV9 and J is TRBJ2-1; no clear D. The germline V gene has CDR1 SGDLS and CDR2 YYNGEE. The CDR3 spans 12 residues. Trimming left V 3 bases short and J 5 bases short, with 6 bases between. The CDR3 reads CASSASHNEQFF. CDR3 coding DNA: TGTGCCAGCAGCGCCAGCCACAATGAGCAGTTCTTC.

The chain carries TRBV7-2 and TRBJ2-1, with D perhaps matching TRBD2 (5 bases). V dropped 7 bases and J dropped 9 bases, with 16 bases sitting between them. Germline-derived CDR1 and CDR2 are SGHTA and FQGNSA. The CDR3 is 13 residues long. DNA of the CDR3: TGTGCCAGCATCTTGGGAGTCCACCTTGAGCAGTTCTTC. Residues: CASILGVHLEQFF.

The genes are TRBV28 and TRBJ2-7; no clear D. Germline loops: CDR1 MDHEN, CDR2 SYDVKM. The CDR3 extends over 15 amino acids. The V gene lost 6 bases and the J gene lost 7 bases, with 22 bases spanning the gap. CDR3 sequence: CASSLDSRPIGEQYF. CDR3 sequence (DNA): TGTGCCAGCAGCCTCGATTCCCGACCGATTGGGGAGCAGTACTTC.

This clone was counted a single time. The chain uses TRBV28 and TRBJ2-7; TRBD1 aligns across 8 bases. CDR1 and CDR2 from the germline V gene are MDHEN and SYDVKM. This CDR3 contains 16 residues. J lost 0 bases, V lost 6 bases, and 10 bases had no gene match. CDR3 sequence reads: CASSALDRGISYEQYF. CDR3 bases: TGTGCCAGCAGCGCCCTCGACAGGGGAATCTCCTACGAGCAGTACTTC.

The chain uses TRBV5-1 and TRBJ1-1, with D perhaps TRBD1 (5 bases). The CDR3 totals 17 residues. V gave up 0 bases and J gave up 5 bases, with 20 bases separating them. In germline, CDR1 is SGHRS, CDR2 YFSETQ. DNA of the CDR3: TGCGCCAGCAGCTTGGAGGGGACGCCGGGGTGGGGAACTGAAGCTTTCTTT. It translates to CASSLEGTPGWGTEAFF.

The chain is built from TRBV28 and TRBJ2-3; TRBD2 matches 7 bases. Trimming cost V 4 bases and J 13 bases; bases outside gene matches: 8. CDR1 MDHEN and CDR2 SYDVKM come from the germline V gene. The CDR3 is 12 residues long. CDR3 in amino acids: CASSSGGRGEYF. CDR3 coding DNA: TGTGCCAGCAGTTCCGGGGGGAGGGGCGAGTATTTT.

The genes are TRBV7-2 and TRBJ1-3, with 11 bases identical to TRBD1. The CDR3 length is 19 residues. Per the germline V gene, CDR1 is SGHTA and CDR2 is FQGNSA. J lost 0 bases, V lost 4 bases, and 11 bases had no gene match. The CDR3 here is CASSSRGTGGMSSGNTIYF. The CDR3 DNA follows: TGTGCCAGCAGCTCCCGAGGGACAGGGGGTATGTCCTCTGGAAACACCATATATTTT.

V gene TRBV27 combines with J gene TRBJ2-7, with 8 positions matching TRBD1. This CDR3 is built from 14 residues. V shed 5 bases and J 3 bases; nucleotides not matched to a gene: 6. Germline loops: CDR1 MNHEY, CDR2 SMNVEV (reference sequence). CDR3 residues: CASSIRTGLYEQYF. As DNA, the CDR3 is TGTGCCAGCAGTATAAGGACAGGGCTCTACGAGCAGTACTTC.

The chain employs TRBV5-4 and TRBJ2-5; 14 bases match TRBD2. The J segment lost 2 bases and the V segment lost 3 bases, leaving 0 bases of the junction unmatched. Germline CDR1 and CDR2: SGHNT and YYREEE (reference sequence). The CDR3 contains 15 residues. In DNA, the CDR3 is TGTGCCAGCAGCTGGACTAGCGGGAGGCAAGAGACCCAGTACTTC. The encoded protein is CASSWTSGRQETQYF.

The chain has TRBV29-1 and TRBJ2-3, with TRBD2 matching 8 bases. CDR1 SQVTM and CDR2 ANQGSEA come from the germline V gene. V dropped 7 bases and J dropped 6; count of bases not matched to a gene: 12. The CDR3 spans 14 residues. The CDR3 is CSAGGSGTVDTQYF. The CDR3 region has the DNA TGCAGCGCCGGGGGTAGCGGGACGGTGGATACGCAGTATTTT.

The genes are TRBV4-3 and TRBJ2-1, with TRBD2 matching 11 bases. After removal of 0 bases from V and 3 bases from J, the junction contained 4 bases not matched to a gene. This CDR3 is built from 17 residues. Germline CDR1 and CDR2: LGHNA and YSLEER. The CDR3 DNA reads as TGCGCCAGCAGCCAAGATCGGACTAGCGGGTACTACAATGAGCAGTTCTTC. Translated: CASSQDRTSGYYNEQFF.

The table lists this clone with a few counts. Written as DNA, the CDR3 is TGCGCCAGCAGCCGACACGGGACCACGGAAAATGAGCAGTTCTTC. Translation: CASSRHGTTENEQFF. The rearrangement joins TRBV4-3 to TRBJ2-1; TRBD1 or TRBD2 may be the D gene (5 bases each). Between the trimmed V and J ends, which lost 4 bases and 7 bases, there was a span of 17 bases. The CDR3 is made up of 15 amino acids. Germline V CDR1 and CDR2: LGHNA, YSLEER.

The chain uses TRBV19 and TRBJ2-7; D remains ambiguous. Trimming took off 4 bases at V and 3 bases at J, with 7 bases between the two ends. The germline CDR1 and CDR2 sequences are LNHDA and SQIVND (reference sequence). There are 12 residues in the CDR3. The CDR3 loop reads CASSKADYEQYF. The CDR3, as DNA: TGTGCCAGTAGTAAGGCAGACTACGAGCAGTACTTC.

The J gene is TRBJ1-6, the V gene TRBV18; D gene ambiguous. The CDR3 extends over 17 amino acids. CDR1 is KGHSH, CDR2 LQKENI, per germline. V gave up 2 bases and J gave up 6 bases, with 17 bases separating them. CDR3 coding DNA: TGTGCCAGCTCACCAAACAGCCTACCAAATTTTAATTCACCCCTCCACTTT. This translates into CASSPNSLPNFNSPLHF.

This sequence joins TRBV15 and TRBJ2-1; D is perhaps TRBD2 (5 bases). Germline V gene lookup returns CDR1 LNHNV and CDR2 YYDKDF (reference sequence). This CDR3 is built from 15 residues. V dropped 0 bases and J dropped 8 bases, with 14 bases sitting between them. The CDR3 here is CATSRDSSRGDEQFF. CDR3 coding DNA: TGTGCCACCAGCAGAGACAGCTCTCGGGGTGATGAGCAGTTCTTC.

The chain has TRBV3-1 (or the pseudogene TRBV3-2) and TRBJ1-1; 7 positions match TRBD1. The CDR3 spans 13 residues. Losses at the gene ends were 8 bases for V and 8 bases for J; bases not matched to a gene: 11. Per the germline V gene, CDR1 is LGHDT and CDR2 is YNNKEL (reference sequence). CDR3 in DNA: TGTGCCAGCGCAGGGGGGACGGGGAGCGAAGCTTTCTTT. This codes for CASAGGTGSEAFF.

This clone was detected once. The chain uses TRBV7-2 and TRBJ2-3, with 7 bases that match TRBD2. The CDR3 consists of 14 residues. Germline CDR1 SGHTA, CDR2 FQGNSA. After removal of 4 bases from V and 5 bases from J, the junction contained 6 bases not matched to a gene. CDR3 in DNA: TGTGCCAGCAGCTACGGACTAGTACAAGATACGCAGTATTTT. It yields the protein CASSYGLVQDTQYF.

The rearrangement links TRBV9 to TRBJ2-7, with unresolved D. Per germline, CDR1 SGDLS and CDR2 YYNGEE. The germline V and J ends were trimmed by 0 bases and 0 bases, with 7 bases remaining between them. There are 14 residues in the CDR3. The CDR3 DNA reads as TGTGCCAGCAGCGTAGAGGTTCTCTCCTACGAGCAGTACTTC. Its translation: CASSVEVLSYEQYF.

The chain carries TRBV13 and TRBJ2-7; no firm D call. This CDR3 spans 15 amino acids. The germline V gene has CDR1 PRHDT and CDR2 FYEKMQ (reference sequence). V was clipped by 5 bases and J by 6 bases, with 20 bases between them. The CDR3 bases are TGTGCCAGCAGCACCGGTTCACGGACCGCGGCCGAGCAGTACTTC. It is translated as CASSTGSRTAAEQYF.

The chain joins TRBV28 to TRBJ2-7, with 8 bases aligning to TRBD1. Per the germline V gene, CDR1 is MDHEN and CDR2 is SYDVKM. This CDR3 is built from 15 residues. V lost 7 bases and J lost 4; bases outside the gene matches: 12. CDR3 in amino acids: CASINNRDRLYEQYF. The CDR3 nucleotides read TGTGCCAGCATAAATAATCGGGACAGGTTGTACGAGCAGTACTTC.

The chain links TRBV28 to TRBJ1-1; no firm D call. Germline V lookup: CDR1 MDHEN, CDR2 SYDVKM. V was shortened by 2 bases and J by 5 bases, with 9 bases between the two germline ends. The CDR3 has 13 amino acids. The CDR3 protein is CASSLNFMTEAFF. DNA of the CDR3: TGTGCCAGCAGTTTAAATTTCATGACTGAAGCTTTCTTT.

This chain connects TRBV19 to TRBJ2-3; no firm D call. CDR1 and CDR2 from the germline V gene are LNHDA and SQIVND (reference sequence). The CDR3 runs 13 residues. Trimming left V 7 bases short and J 6 bases short, with 14 bases between. The CDR3 DNA reads as TGTGCCAGTAAGATGGGGAAGTCGGATACGCAGTATTTT. It translates to CASKMGKSDTQYF. The variable domain in full, completed from reference TRBV19 and TRBJ2-3, reads DGGITQSPKYLFRKEGQNVTLSCEQNLNHDAMYWYRQDPGQGLRLIYYSQIVNDFQKGDIAEGYSVSREKKESFPLTVTSAQKNPTAFYLCASKMGKSDTQYFGPGTRLTVL.

The chain recombines TRBV29-1 with TRBJ2-4; tentatively, D is TRBD2 (5 bases). The V end was cut by 1 base, the J end by 5 bases, with 9 bases between. Germline V gene lookup returns CDR1 SQVTM and CDR2 ANQGSEA. The length of the CDR3 is 13 residues. The CDR3 DNA reads as TGCAGCGTTGAAGCGGCGGGTGAAAACATTCAGTACTTC. Translating gives CSVEAAGENIQYF.

This clone was counted once. This rearrangement joins TRBV18 to TRBJ2-3, with 7 positions matching TRBD1. Germline V CDR1 and CDR2: KGHSH, LQKENI. With V trimmed by 0 bases and J by 2 bases, 14 bases remained unmatched. The CDR3 totals 19 residues. CDR3 loop: CASSPPGFHRGPDTDTQYF. CDR3 DNA: TGTGCCAGCTCACCACCGGGTTTTCATAGGGGGCCGGACACAGATACGCAGTATTTT.

J is TRBJ1-4 and V is TRBV30; D may be TRBD1 (5 bases). Germline CDR1 is GTSNPN and CDR2 is SVGIG (reference sequence). The CDR3 runs to 13 residues. Trimming took 1 base from V and 5 from J, leaving 8 bases between them. CDR3 coding DNA: TGTGCCTGGAGTGCAGGGATCAATGAAAAACTGTTTTTT. The encoded protein is CAWSAGINEKLFF.

This clone appeared once. V and J are TRBV18 and TRBJ2-7, with 10 bases identical to TRBD2. V dropped 1 base and J dropped 4; count of bases not matched to a gene: 4. The germline V gene encodes CDR1 KGHSH and CDR2 LQKENI. This CDR3 is built from 15 residues. CDR3 amino acids: CASSPQAGGEYEQYF. CDR3 in DNA: TGTGCCAGCTCACCACAAGCGGGGGGGGAGTACGAGCAGTACTTC.

The J gene is TRBJ2-7, the V gene TRBV4-1; TRBD1 aligns across 10 bases. The germline CDR1 and CDR2 sequences are MGHRA and YSYEKL. This CDR3 is built from 15 residues. The J segment lost 2 bases and the V segment lost 2 bases, leaving 3 bases of the junction unmatched. The CDR3 loop is CASSQMDRGAYEQYF. The CDR3 bases are TGCGCCAGCAGCCAAATGGACAGGGGGGCCTACGAGCAGTACTTC.

The chain has TRBV28 and TRBJ2-5; D gene ambiguous. The CDR3 runs to 13 residues. From germline, CDR1 is MDHEN and CDR2 SYDVKM. Trimming left V 4 bases short and J 3 bases short, with 9 bases between. The CDR3 is CASSSLMKETQYF. The CDR3 region has the DNA TGTGCCAGCAGTTCTCTTATGAAAGAGACCCAGTACTTC.

The chain is built from TRBV4-1 and TRBJ1-3; no clear D. V shed 0 bases and J shed 3 bases, with 15 bases lying between them. The CDR3 is made up of 17 amino acids. Germline lookup yields CDR1 MGHRA and CDR2 YSYEKL. The CDR3 region is CASSQEFSSGYGNTIYF. In DNA, the CDR3 is TGCGCCAGCAGCCAAGAATTTTCCTCAGGCTATGGAAACACCATATATTTT.